Listed here are 25 T cell receptor beta chains from one sample, sequenced in a study of blood T cell repertoires in COVID-19. Data came from immunoSEQ multiplex PCR; TCRdb stores just in-frame clones and leaves some out. The data contain 150,000 to 200,000 clones, approximately 84% of them seen just once; the ten biggest clones take up approximately 2.6%. Sample: peripheral blood. These receptors all stem from a woman aged 80 or over with COVID-19, enrolled during active disease.

This chain uses TRBV19 with TRBJ1-2; 8 bases match TRBD1. The CDR3 spans 15 residues. The V gene's germline CDR1 is LNHDA and CDR2 SQIVND (reference sequence). The J segment lost 6 bases and the V segment lost 1 base, leaving 7 bases of the junction unmatched. The CDR3 protein is CASSIGRGRRDGYTF. The DNA for the CDR3 is TGTGCCAGTAGTATAGGCAGGGGGCGAAGAGATGGCTACACCTTC.

This chain joins TRBV9 and TRBJ1-5, with TRBD1 as a possible D gene (5 bases). Looked up from germline, CDR1 is SGDLS and CDR2 is YYNGEE. V dropped 2 bases and J dropped 0 bases, with 9 bases sitting between them. The CDR3 contains 15 residues. The CDR3 here is CASSVTGDSNQPQHF. DNA of the CDR3: TGTGCCAGCAGCGTCACAGGAGATAGCAATCAGCCCCAGCATTTT. Looking up the rest from reference TRBV9 and TRBJ1-5 gives the full variable domain: DSGVTQTPKHLITATGQRVTLRCSPRSGDLSVYWYQQSLDQGLQFLIQYYNGEERAKGNILERFSAQQFPDLHSELNLSSLELGDSALYFCASSVTGDSNQPQHFGDGTRLSIL.

V gene TRBV19 combines with J gene TRBJ2-5, with D perhaps matching TRBD2 (7 bases). Per germline, CDR1 LNHDA and CDR2 SQIVND (reference sequence). V was cut by 1 base and J by 5 bases, with 14 bases left in between. The CDR3 is 15 residues long. Written as DNA, the CDR3 is TGTGCCAGTAGTATAGTCCGGGGGGCGAGTGAGACCCAGTACTTC. Its translation: CASSIVRGASETQYF.

The chain joins TRBV24-1 to TRBJ1-4; a weak D match, TRBD1 (6 bases). Per germline, CDR1 KGHDR and CDR2 SFDVKD. The CDR3 contains 18 residues. Between the trimmed V and J ends, which lost 4 bases and 2 bases, there was a span of 19 bases. As DNA, the CDR3 is TGTGCCACCAGTGACCCACAGGGTGGCCCCCCGACTAATGAAAAACTGTTTTTT. Residues: CATSDPQGGPPTNEKLFF.

The chain carries TRBV6-2 or TRBV6-3 and TRBJ1-1; 7 positions match TRBD1. The CDR3 is 17 amino acids. Germline V gene data show CDR1 as MNHEY and CDR2 as SVGEGT. With V trimmed by 6 bases and J by 0 bases, 13 bases remained unmatched. The CDR3 DNA is TGTGCCAGCAGCCAGACAACCACAGGGGCCATGAACACTGAAGCTTTCTTT. Its translation: CASSQTTTGAMNTEAFF.

The genes are TRBV7-3 and TRBJ1-6; 7 bases are shared with TRBD1. The germline V gene has CDR1 SGHTA and CDR2 FQGTGA. The V gene end was trimmed by 1 base and the J gene end by 0 bases; junction bases not matched to a gene: 6. This CDR3 region has 18 residues. The CDR3 region is CASSLKGAGSSYNSPLHF. CDR3 coding DNA: TGTGCCAGCAGCTTAAAGGGGGCAGGGAGCTCCTATAATTCACCCCTCCACTTT.

This sequence joins TRBV11-2 and TRBJ2-7, with D possibly being TRBD1 (6 bases). The CDR3 is 13 amino acids. Germline V gene data show CDR1 as SGHAT and CDR2 as FQNNGV. V lost 5 bases, J lost 2 bases, and 10 bases lay in between. This CDR3 reads CASSQDRTYEQYF. The CDR3 coding sequence is TGTGCCAGCAGCCAGGACAGAACCTACGAGCAGTACTTC.

This sequence joins TRBV9 and TRBJ2-5; D is undetermined. The CDR3 is 14 amino acids. Germline V gives CDR1 SGDLS, CDR2 YYNGEE. V lost 1 base and J lost 1, with 8 bases in between. The chain's CDR3 is CASSVNPFQETQYF. The CDR3 bases are TGTGCCAGCAGCGTAAATCCGTTCCAAGAGACCCAGTACTTC.

The J gene is TRBJ2-7, the V gene TRBV29-1; tentative D call: TRBD2 (5 bases). The CDR3 sequence is 12 residues long. V was clipped by 6 bases and J by 6 bases, with 15 bases between them. The germline gives CDR1 SQVTM, CDR2 ANQGSEA. In DNA, the CDR3 is TGCAGCGTCCTCTGGACTGGGCTCGAGCAGTACTTC. Translated, it gives CSVLWTGLEQYF.

This chain's CDR3 is CSATRYGDEQYF. The DNA for the CDR3 is TGCAGCGCAACAAGGTACGGGGACGAGCAGTACTTC. The chain recombines TRBV29-1 with TRBJ2-7; tentative D call: TRBD2 (5 bases). The CDR3 consists of 12 residues. Germline V gene data show CDR1 as SQVTM and CDR2 as ANQGSEA. V dropped 7 bases and J dropped 5 bases, with 15 bases sitting between them.

This chain links TRBV12-3 or TRBV12-4 with TRBJ2-4, with 8 bases lining up with TRBD1. Trimming at V came to 6 bases and at J to 8 bases, leaving 6 bases not matched to a gene. This CDR3 is 13 amino acids long. CDR3 sequence (DNA): TGTGCCAGCAGATATGGACAGGGTGACATTCAGTACTTC. Translation: CASRYGQGDIQYF.

The chain has TRBV5-1 and TRBJ1-1, with a possible D match to TRBD1 (6 bases). The CDR3 covers 14 residues. V shed 0 bases and J shed 3 bases, with 9 bases lying between them. From germline, CDR1 is SGHRS and CDR2 YFSETQ. DNA for the CDR3: TGCGCCAGCAGCTTGGAAGGGGGACACACTGAAGCTTTCTTT. Amino acid sequence: CASSLEGGHTEAFF.

The CDR3 is CASSNQDTQYF. The CDR3 coding sequence is TGTGCCAGCAGCAATCAAGATACGCAGTATTTT. The rearrangement joins TRBV7-3 to TRBJ2-3, with unresolved D. Trimming took off 5 bases at V and 5 bases at J, with 5 bases between the two ends. The germline V gene has CDR1 SGHTA and CDR2 FQGTGA. The CDR3 has 11 amino acids.

V usage is TRBV27 and J usage is TRBJ1-6, with D perhaps matching TRBD1 (6 bases). Trimming cost V 4 bases and J 10 bases, with 17 bases left between them. Germline V lookup: CDR1 MNHEY, CDR2 SMNVEV (reference sequence). CDR3 size: 15 residues. The CDR3 sequence is CASSSVQGSYSPLHF. CDR3 DNA: TGTGCCAGCAGTTCAGTACAGGGAAGCTACTCACCCCTCCACTTT.

The chain couples TRBV5-4 to TRBJ2-3; D is uncertain. Germline V gives CDR1 SGHNT, CDR2 YYREEE (reference sequence). The CDR3 spans 15 residues. The germline V and J ends were trimmed by 0 bases and 3 bases, with 11 bases remaining between them. The CDR3 loop is CASSLGLQITDTQYF. CDR3 DNA sequence: TGTGCCAGCAGCTTGGGGTTACAGATTACAGATACGCAGTATTTT.

V and J are TRBV2 and TRBJ2-3, with no clear D. CDR1 is SNHLY, CDR2 FYNNEI, per germline. The germline V and J ends were trimmed by 4 bases and 4 bases, with 6 bases remaining between them. The length of the CDR3 is 12 residues. DNA for the CDR3: TGTGCCAGCAGTGTGAGCCCAGATACGCAGTATTTT. Amino acid sequence: CASSVSPDTQYF.

This chain links TRBV4-1 with TRBJ2-3, with a tentative D call TRBD1 (5 bases). The CDR3 extends over 18 amino acids. V lost 0 bases and J 3 bases, leaving 19 bases between the germline ends. In germline, CDR1 is MGHRA, CDR2 YSYEKL. The CDR3 region is CASSQDQAAGWRTDTQYF. DNA of the CDR3: TGCGCCAGCAGCCAAGATCAGGCAGCAGGGTGGAGAACAGATACGCAGTATTTT.

This chain uses TRBV3-1 (or the pseudogene TRBV3-2) with TRBJ2-1; 8 nucleotides match TRBD2. With 4 bases clipped from V and 0 bases from J, the junction kept 11 bases outside the gene matches. The CDR3 has 18 residues. Germline values: CDR1 LGHDT, CDR2 YNNKEL (reference sequence). The CDR3 reads CASSRKGGGTFSYNEQFF. CDR3 nucleotides: TGTGCCAGCAGCCGTAAAGGCGGGGGGACTTTCTCCTACAATGAGCAGTTCTTC.

In its sample, this clone was seen a few times. The chain is built from TRBV12-3 or TRBV12-4 and TRBJ1-3; D remains unclear. Trimming pared 7 bases from V and 4 bases from J, leaving 11 bases between. There are 13 residues in the CDR3. CDR3 sequence reads: CASTYPMGNTIYF. The DNA of the CDR3 is TGTGCCAGCACCTACCCTATGGGAAACACCATATATTTT.

V usage is TRBV7-2 and J usage is TRBJ2-7; no clear D gene. CDR1 is SGHTA, CDR2 FQGNSA, per germline. This CDR3 spans 14 amino acids. The V end lost 5 bases, the J end lost 0 bases, and 11 bases lay between the germline ends. The CDR3 is CASSMQVRSYEQYF. The CDR3 DNA reads TGTGCCAGCAGCATGCAGGTGCGCTCCTACGAGCAGTACTTC.

J is TRBJ2-7 and V is TRBV11-2; 11 bases line up with TRBD1. J lost 5 bases, V lost 1 base, and 4 bases had no gene match. Germline V lookup: CDR1 SGHAT, CDR2 FQNNGV. The CDR3 has 15 residues. The chain's CDR3 is CASSLVRTGGHEQYF. CDR3 in DNA: TGTGCCAGCAGCTTAGTCAGGACAGGGGGCCACGAGCAGTACTTC.

This clone was found once. The rearrangement links TRBV7-9 to TRBJ1-4; 7 nucleotides match TRBD1. From germline, CDR1 is SEHNR and CDR2 FQNEAQ (reference sequence). V lost 5 bases and J lost 5; bases outside the gene matches: 11. The CDR3 is 16 amino acids. The CDR3 nucleotides read TGTGCCAGCAGCCTAGGGGCCAGGGGGGCGAATGAAAAACTGTTTTTT. Protein: CASSLGARGANEKLFF.

The chain employs TRBV30 and TRBJ2-3; no clear D. CDR1 and CDR2 from the germline V gene are GTSNPN and SVGIG (reference sequence). The V end lost 3 bases, the J end lost 4 bases, and 5 bases lay between the germline ends. There are 11 residues in the CDR3. The CDR3 protein is CAWSNSDTQYF. The DNA for the CDR3 is TGTGCCTGGAGCAACTCAGATACGCAGTATTTT.

V gene TRBV28 combines with J gene TRBJ1-1; TRBD1 agrees at 10 bases. This CDR3 is 14 amino acids long. Germline V gene sequence: CDR1 MDHEN, CDR2 SYDVKM. J was trimmed by 4 bases and V by 5 bases; bases with no gene match: 4. CDR3: CASSVDRGGTEAFF. CDR3 sequence (DNA): TGTGCCAGCAGTGTGGACAGGGGGGGCACTGAAGCTTTCTTT.

The genes are TRBV5-4 and TRBJ2-1; 8 positions agree with TRBD2. This CDR3 has 15 amino acids. V was pared by 5 bases and J by 7 bases, with 11 bases of the junction left unmatched. Germline V gives CDR1 SGHNT, CDR2 YYREEE (reference sequence). The CDR3 coding sequence is TGTGCCAGCAGACCGGGACTAGTGGGCCTTAATGAGCAGTTCTTC. This codes for CASRPGLVGLNEQFF.